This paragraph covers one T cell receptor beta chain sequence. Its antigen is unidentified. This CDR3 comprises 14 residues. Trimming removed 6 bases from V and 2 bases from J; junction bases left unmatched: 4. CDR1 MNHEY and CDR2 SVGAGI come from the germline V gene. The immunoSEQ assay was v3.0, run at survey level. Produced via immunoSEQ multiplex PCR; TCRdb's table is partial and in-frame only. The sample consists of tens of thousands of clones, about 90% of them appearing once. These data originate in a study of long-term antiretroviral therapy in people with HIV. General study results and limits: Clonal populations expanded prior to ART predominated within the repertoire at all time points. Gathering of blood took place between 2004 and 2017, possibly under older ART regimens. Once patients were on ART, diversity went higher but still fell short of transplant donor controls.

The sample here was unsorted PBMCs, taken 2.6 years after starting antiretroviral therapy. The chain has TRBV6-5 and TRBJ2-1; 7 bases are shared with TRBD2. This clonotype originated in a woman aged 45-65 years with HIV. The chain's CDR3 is CASSLTSTYNEQFF. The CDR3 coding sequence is TGTGCCAGCAGCCTGACTAGCACCTACAATGAGCAGTTCTTC.